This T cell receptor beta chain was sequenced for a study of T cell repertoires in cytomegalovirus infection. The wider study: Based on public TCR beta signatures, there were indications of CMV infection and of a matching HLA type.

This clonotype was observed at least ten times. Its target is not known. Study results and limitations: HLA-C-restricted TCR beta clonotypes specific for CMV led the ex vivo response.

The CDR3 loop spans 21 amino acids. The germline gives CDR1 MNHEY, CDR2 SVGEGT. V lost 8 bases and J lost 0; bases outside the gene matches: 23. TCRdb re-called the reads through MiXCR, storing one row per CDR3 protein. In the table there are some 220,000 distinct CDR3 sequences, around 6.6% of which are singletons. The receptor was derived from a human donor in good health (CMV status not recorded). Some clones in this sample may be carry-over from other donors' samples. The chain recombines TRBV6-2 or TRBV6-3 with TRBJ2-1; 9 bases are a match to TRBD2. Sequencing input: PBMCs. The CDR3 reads CASRPRLGSAGGISSYNEQFF. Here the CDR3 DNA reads TGTGCCAGCCGACCCCGCCTGGGGTCAGCGGGGGGTATTAGCTCCTACAATGAGCAGTTCTTC.